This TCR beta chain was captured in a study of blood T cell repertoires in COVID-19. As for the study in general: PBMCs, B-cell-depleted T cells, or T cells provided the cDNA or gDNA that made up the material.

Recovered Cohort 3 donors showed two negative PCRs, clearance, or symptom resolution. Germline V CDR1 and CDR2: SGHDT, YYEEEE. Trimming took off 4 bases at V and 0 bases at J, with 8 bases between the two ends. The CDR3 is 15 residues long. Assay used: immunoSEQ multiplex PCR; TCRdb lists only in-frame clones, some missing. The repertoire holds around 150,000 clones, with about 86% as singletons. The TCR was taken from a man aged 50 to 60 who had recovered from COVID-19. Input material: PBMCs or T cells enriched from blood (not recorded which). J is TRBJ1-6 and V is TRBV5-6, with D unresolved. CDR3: CASSPLASYNSPLHF. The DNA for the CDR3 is TGTGCCAGCAGCCCTCTAGCCTCCTATAATTCACCCCTCCACTTT.